The sample holds one count of the clone carrying this T cell receptor (beta chain). This entry belongs to a study of blood T cell repertoires in COVID-19. Across the whole study: COVID-19 samples, acute and convalescent, were from the United States, Italy and Spain.

The CDR3 is 14 amino acids. Trimming shortened V by 4 bases and J by 5 bases, and 15 bases separated the two germline ends. Under the authors' procedure: How many nucleated cells were present was estimated from reference gene primer amplification. Generated by immunoSEQ multiplex PCR, the TCRdb table keeps only in-frame clones and is missing some. Clone size and the V and J calls come from that table; the DNA yielded D and trimming. Here the sample spans about 250,000 clones, approximately 85% being singletons. The sequence came from a man between 45 and 60 years old with COVID-19, enrolled during active disease. Sample: peripheral blood. The chain combines TRBV5-3 with TRBJ2-5; TRBD2 is a possible D gene (5 bases). TRBV5-3 is marked as an open reading frame, function uncertain. CDR3 in DNA: TGTGCCAGAAGCCCCCGCGAGGGTTGGGAGACCCAGTACTTC. Translation: CARSPREGWETQYF.